The T cell receptor (beta chain) described here comes from a study of long-term antiretroviral therapy in people with HIV. The CDR3 is made up of 16 amino acids. In germline, CDR1 is SNHLY, CDR2 FYNNEI. Between the trimmed V and J ends, which lost 4 bases and 4 bases, there was a span of 19 bases. Running of the v3.0 immunoSEQ assay took place at survey level. The protocol was immunoSEQ multiplex PCR, while the TCRdb copy is restricted to in-frame clones and leaves out a portion. The table includes tens of thousands of clones, 70% to 90% detected once. This specimen was unsorted PBMCs, taken 1.1 years after starting antiretroviral therapy. This receptor was obtained from a man younger than 30 with HIV. This rearrangement joins TRBV2 to TRBJ2-5; possibly TRBD1 for D (5 bases). The CDR3 is CASSVRAGLKRETQYF. The CDR3 region has the DNA TGTGCCAGCAGTGTCCGAGCAGGGTTGAAGAGAGAGACCCAGTACTTC.